The clone carrying this T cell receptor beta chain was recorded once. This CDR3 contains 14 residues. The germline gives CDR1 MDHEN, CDR2 SYDVKM. Trimming stripped 4 bases from V and 4 bases from J, with 14 bases between. The data were obtained in a study of shared clonotypes between healthy human individuals. Study information: Per-donor plates numbered three CD4 naive, three CD4 memory, two CD8 naive and one CD8 memory.

Original processing methods: With immunoSEQ giving junction-only sequences and no quality scores, filtering differed. TCRdb keeps only in-frame clones here, not all; method: immunoSEQ multiplex PCR. V and J calls and clone size are given by that table; D and trimming were obtained from the DNA. The sample consists of about 2.3 million clones, around 92% of them appearing once. Material for sequencing was naive CD4+ T cells from PBMCs. Noted subset: CD45RA+ positively selected. The origin of this receptor is a man between 18 and 35 years old in good health. Some clones in this sample may be carry-over from other donors' samples. This sequence joins TRBV28 and TRBJ2-7; no definite D call. CDR3 bases: TGTGCCAGCAGTTCGACGACGCTGAGATACGAGCAGTACTTC. Residues: CASSSTTLRYEQYF. The variable domain in full, with the rest retrieved from reference TRBV28 and TRBJ2-7, is DVKVTQSSRYLVKRTGEKVFLECVQDMDHENMFWYRQDPGLGLRLIYFSYDVKMKEKGDIPEGYSVSREKKERFSLILESASTNQTSMYLCASSSTTLRYEQYFGPGTRLTVT.